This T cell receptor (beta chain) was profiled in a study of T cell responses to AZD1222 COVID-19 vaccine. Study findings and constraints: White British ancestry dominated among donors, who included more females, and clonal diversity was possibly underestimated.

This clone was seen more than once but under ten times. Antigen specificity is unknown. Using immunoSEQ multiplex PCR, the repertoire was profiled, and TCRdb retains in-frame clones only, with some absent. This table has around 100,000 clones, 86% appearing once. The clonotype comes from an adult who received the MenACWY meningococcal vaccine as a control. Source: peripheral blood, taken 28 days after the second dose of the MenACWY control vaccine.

The CDR3 coding sequence is TGTGCCAGCAGTTCGGGACAGAGTTACGAGCAGTACTTC. It is translated as CASSSGQSYEQYF. The chain uses TRBV28 and TRBJ2-7; 7 bases match TRBD1. CDR1 MDHEN and CDR2 SYDVKM come from the germline V gene. V trimming: 4 bases; J trimming: 4 bases; junction bases outside the gene matches: 4. The CDR3 is 13 residues long.